The T cell receptor (beta chain) under discussion was sequenced for a study of graft-versus-host responses after intestinal transplantation (dated by TCRdb to the early 2020s). For the wider study: The transplants that recipients got were multivisceral, liver-intestinal, or isolated intestinal. All recipients received anti-thymocyte globulin induction followed by maintenance tacrolimus and steroids for about three years. After intestinal transplantation, graft-versus-host and host-versus-graft alloreactive T cell clones were followed in the graft, circulation and bone marrow using bulk TCR-beta CDR3 sequencing. Alloreactive clones were identified by sequencing pre-transplant mixed lymphocyte reaction products and comparing these products with unstimulated pre-transplant donor and recipient T cells. The cohort enrolled about two dozen intestinal transplant recipients, one of whom was a retransplant, and a few patients without pretransplant specimens were excluded. A peak of at least 4% donor T cells among recipient peripheral blood mononuclear cells was the definition used for donor T cell macrochimerism. Rather than going through the commercial service, samples from three later patients were sequenced in-house on an Illumina MiSeq and processed with MiXCR. Broad study findings and their caveats: Conclusions were limited by the relatively low number and heterogeneity of intestinal transplant patients. In the allografts of patients with donor T cell macrochimerism, GvH to HvG T cell clonal ratios were high. Early after transplant, declines in HvG clones were associated with peak levels of circulating GvH clones. GvH clones were found in recipient bone marrow, and some of the GvH clones appeared earlier in ileal mucosa or blood, which is consistent with an intestinal mucosal origin.

Via the germline V gene, CDR1 is SGHVS and CDR2 FQNEAQ. After removal of 3 bases from V and 3 bases from J, the junction retains 8 bases not matched to a gene. There are 16 amino acids in the CDR3, from cysteine to phenylalanine inclusive. The read is trimmed to its CDR3 DNA, 48 bases read in frame from base 1. The method was the immunoSEQ multiplex PCR assay. For most patients, genomic DNA was subjected to high-throughput TCR-beta CDR3 sequencing by Adaptive Biotechnologies. In the original analysis: Adaptive's ImmunoSEQ software was the source of the TCR sequencing data for 15 to 20 patients, while a few other patients were processed with MiXCR and VDJtools. CDR3 nucleotide sequences shared by donor and recipient were removed because the origin of these sequences could not be assigned. To be classed as alloreactive, a clone needed at least 2-fold expansion over unstimulated cells and a minimum CFSE-low frequency of 0.002% (template counts) or 0.001% (read counts). A clone was considered mappable if detected in the sequenced pre-transplant spleen, lymph node, or MLR CFSE-low populations of the donor or recipient. Cumulative frequency of alloreactive clones was calculated as a percentage of all sequences weighted by copy number. What TCRdb holds here is the immuneACCESS table cut down to in-frame rearrangements. Part of the clones is not present; checked against another copy, under half of the missing clones reflect an unresolved V gene, and the others are unexplained. V, J and clone size reflect that table, while D and trimming were determined from the DNA. In all, the sample holds about 8,100 clones, and approximately 70% of those were seen once. In total, the top ten clones hold 9.3% of the sample.

Intraepithelial and lamina propria lymphocytes were isolated from graft specimens using dithiothreitol, EDTA incubations and collagenase D digestion. Serial intestinal graft biopsy specimens collected up to 600 days after transplant underwent bulk TCR-beta sequencing. For this clone: Its antigen is unknown. Qualities for individual bases were not recorded, and no much larger clone is one base off.

The TCR sequence derives from a human patient who received an intestinal transplant, so some T cells may come from the graft donor. Material: ileum tissue, obtained around 440 days after transplant. The receptor chain draws on TRBV7-8 and TRBJ2-5; TRBD2 fits 9 bases in the junction. This receptor carries the CDR3 CASSFFSAGGKETQYF. The DNA is TGTGCCAGCAGCTTCTTCTCCGCGGGGGGGAAAGAGACCCAGTACTTC.